This T cell receptor beta chain was captured in a study of shared clonotypes between healthy human individuals. The data were produced by immunoSEQ multiplex PCR, yet TCRdb's version contains in-frame clones alone and is incomplete. This sample yields approximately 2.5 million clones, of which roughly 92% are seen a single time; around 0.15% belongs to the top ten. The CDR3 sequence is 14 residues long. Trimming pared 2 bases from V and 1 base from J, leaving 8 bases between. Germline CDR1 MNHEY, CDR2 SVGAGI. The J gene is TRBJ1-1, the V gene TRBV6-5, with D possibly matching TRBD1 (6 bases). Sequencing used naive CD4+ T cells sorted from blood. As to subset: CD45RA+ positively selected. The sequence was obtained from a man between 18 and 35 years old in good health. The CDR3 nucleotides read TGTGCCAGCAGTTACCTGGGGGCGAACACTGAAGCTTTCTTT. Translating gives CASSYLGANTEAFF.